Below, one T cell receptor beta chain is given with its context. V was pared by 9 bases and J by 2 bases, with 5 bases between. The CDR3 totals 11 residues. These data come from a study of CD8+ T cells in alopecia areata. Investigators isolated RNA and reverse transcribed it into cDNA to act as the sequencing template. Only in-frame clones appear in the TCRdb table, and some are missing; sequencing was by immunoSEQ multiplex PCR. The sample consists of a few hundred thousand clones, 45% to 70% of them appearing once. The source of this sequence is a human donor in good health. The chain carries TRBV23-1 and TRBJ1-5, with D unclear. TRBV23-1 falls under the ORF class, with uncertain function. The sequenced sample consisted of CD8+ T cells sorted from blood. The CDR3 coding sequence is TGCGCCAGTAGACGCAATCAGCCCCAGCATTTT. Translated, it gives CASRRNQPQHF.